This T cell receptor beta chain is drawn from a study of T cell repertoires in cytomegalovirus infection. As regards this clonotype: Its antigen remains unidentified.

TCRdb re-derived calls from the reads in MiXCR, one entry per CDR3 protein. Here the sample spans approximately 500,000 distinct CDR3 sequences, 30% to 40% being singletons. This TCR came from a human donor in good health (CMV status not recorded). Some clones in this sample may be carry-over from other donors' samples. This sample comprised cultured PBMCs, obtained from culture after CMV antigen stimulation.

Written as DNA, the CDR3 is TGTGCCAGCAGTGACCGGACGGAGCAGTACTTC. This codes for CASSDRTEQYF. This sequence joins TRBV28 and TRBJ2-7; D ambiguous. Germline CDR1 and CDR2: MDHEN and SYDVKM. Trimming took 5 bases from V and 7 from J, leaving 9 bases between them. CDR3 length equals 11 residues.